This T cell receptor beta chain is drawn from a study of human T cells and chemical hapten exposure. Study summary: Per-sample TCR yield variability stemmed mainly from small pooled library volume differences. General observations from the study: Relative to controls, expanded TCRs formed significantly more large CDR3 similarity clusters.

This clonotype showed up many times. Its cognate antigen is unknown. Time point in this sample: patch test 2, 6 weeks after DPC sensitization. As to treatment: therapeutic diphenylcyclopropenone sensitization with weekly scalp DPC. One entry per CDR3 protein, called by TCRdb with MiXCR from the RACE reads. The data hold around 100,000 distinct CDR3 sequences, with around 10% observed a single time. The germline CDR1 and CDR2 sequences are SEHNR and FQNEAQ (reference sequence). Trimming cost V 5 bases and J 0 bases, with 13 bases left between them. This CDR3 comprises 16 residues. The origin of this receptor is a woman in her forties with alopecia areata. Some clones in this sample may be carry-over from other donors' samples. The rearrangement links TRBV7-9 to TRBJ2-2, with unresolved D. This specimen was whole blood, taken in connection with sensitization to the hapten diphenylcyclopropenone (DPC). The CDR3 DNA reads as TGTGCCAGCAGCCCCCCATTCCCCCCGAACACCGGGGAGCTGTTTTTT. Protein product: CASSPPFPPNTGELFF.